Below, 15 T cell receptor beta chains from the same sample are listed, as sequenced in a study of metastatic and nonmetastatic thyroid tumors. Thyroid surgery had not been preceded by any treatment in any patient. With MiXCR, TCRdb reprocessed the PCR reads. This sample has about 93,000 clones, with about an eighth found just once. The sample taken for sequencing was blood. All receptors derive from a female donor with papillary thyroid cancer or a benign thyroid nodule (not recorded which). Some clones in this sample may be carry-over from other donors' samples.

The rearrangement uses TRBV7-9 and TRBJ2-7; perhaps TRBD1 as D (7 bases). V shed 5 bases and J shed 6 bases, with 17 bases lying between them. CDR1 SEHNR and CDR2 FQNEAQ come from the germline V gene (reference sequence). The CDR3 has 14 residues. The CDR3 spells CASSAGGISVEQYF. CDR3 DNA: TGTGCCAGCAGCGCAGGGGGGATATCAGTCGAGCAGTACTTC.

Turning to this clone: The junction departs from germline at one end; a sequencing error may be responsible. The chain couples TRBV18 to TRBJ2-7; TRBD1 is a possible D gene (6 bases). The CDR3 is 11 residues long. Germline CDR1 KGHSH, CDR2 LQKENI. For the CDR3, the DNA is TGTGCCAGCTCAGACCAGTGGGACACGCACTTC. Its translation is CASSDQWDTHF.

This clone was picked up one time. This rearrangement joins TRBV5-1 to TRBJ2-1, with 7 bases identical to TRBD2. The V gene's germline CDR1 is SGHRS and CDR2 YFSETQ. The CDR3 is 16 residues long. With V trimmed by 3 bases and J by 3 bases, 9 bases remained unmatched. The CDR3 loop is CASSWGTIVDYNEQFF. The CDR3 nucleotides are TGCGCCAGCAGCTGGGGGACTATCGTGGACTACAATGAGCAGTTCTTC. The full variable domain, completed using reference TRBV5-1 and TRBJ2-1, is KAGVTQTPRYLIKTRGQQVTLSCSPISGHRSVSWYQQTPGQGLQFLFEYFSETQRNKGNFPGRFSGRQFSNSRSEMNVSTLELGDSALYLCASSWGTIVDYNEQFFGPGTRLTVL.

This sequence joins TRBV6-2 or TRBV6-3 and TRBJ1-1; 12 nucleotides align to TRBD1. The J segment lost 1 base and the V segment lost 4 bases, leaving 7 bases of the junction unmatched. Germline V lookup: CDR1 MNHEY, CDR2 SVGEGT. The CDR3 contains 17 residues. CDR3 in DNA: TGTGCCAGCAGTTCCCTCCCGGGACAGGGGGCGAACACTGAAGCTTTCTTT. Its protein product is CASSSLPGQGANTEAFF.

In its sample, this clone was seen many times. CDR3 sequence: CASTPGWAAVVEKLFF. The CDR3 nucleotides are TGTGCCAGTACCCCCGGCTGGGCAGCTGTTGTTGAAAAACTGTTTTTT. The chain uses TRBV19 and TRBJ1-4; D is unclear. Germline assignment: CDR1 LNHDA and CDR2 SQIVND (reference sequence). Trimming stripped 7 bases from V and 7 bases from J, with 22 bases between. The CDR3 is 16 amino acids.

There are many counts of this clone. As DNA, the CDR3 is TGTGCCAGCAGCGGACTCCACCAAGGGAACATTCAGTACTTC. Its translation: CASSGLHQGNIQYF. V and J are TRBV5-8 and TRBJ2-4; possible D gene TRBD2, 5 bases. The V gene's germline CDR1 is SGHTS and CDR2 YDEGEE. Trimming removed 4 bases at V and 7 bases at J, with 15 bases between. The CDR3 sequence is 14 residues long.

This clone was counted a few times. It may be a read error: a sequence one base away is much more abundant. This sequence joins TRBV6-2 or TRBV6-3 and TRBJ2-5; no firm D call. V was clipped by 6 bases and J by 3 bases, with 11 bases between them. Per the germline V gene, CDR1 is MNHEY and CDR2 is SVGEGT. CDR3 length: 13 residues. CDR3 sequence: CASSPVPKETQYF. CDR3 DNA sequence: TGTGCCAGCAGCCCCGTTCCGAAAGAGACCCAGTACTTC.

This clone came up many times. The CDR3 here is CASSFISGEVDLYGYTF. The DNA of the CDR3 is TGTGCCAGCAGTTTTATCTCAGGGGAAGTTGACCTCTATGGCTACACCTTC. This chain joins TRBV28 and TRBJ1-2; a possible D gene is TRBD1 (6 bases). The germline V gene has CDR1 MDHEN and CDR2 SYDVKM. V was pared by 3 bases and J by 4 bases, with 21 bases between. The CDR3 contains 17 residues.

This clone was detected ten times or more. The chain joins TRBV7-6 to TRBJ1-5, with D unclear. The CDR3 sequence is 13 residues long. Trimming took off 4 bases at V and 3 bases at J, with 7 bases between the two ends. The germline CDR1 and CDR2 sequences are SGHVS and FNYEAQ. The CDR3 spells CASSSDTNQPQHF. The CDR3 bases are TGTGCCAGCAGCTCCGACACCAATCAGCCCCAGCATTTT.

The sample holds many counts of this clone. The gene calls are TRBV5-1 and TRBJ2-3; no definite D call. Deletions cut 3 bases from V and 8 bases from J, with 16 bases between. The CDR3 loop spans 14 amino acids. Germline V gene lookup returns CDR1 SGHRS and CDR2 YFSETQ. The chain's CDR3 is CASSSTLDRGTQYF. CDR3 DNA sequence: TGCGCCAGCAGCTCTACCTTGGACCGTGGTACGCAGTATTTT.

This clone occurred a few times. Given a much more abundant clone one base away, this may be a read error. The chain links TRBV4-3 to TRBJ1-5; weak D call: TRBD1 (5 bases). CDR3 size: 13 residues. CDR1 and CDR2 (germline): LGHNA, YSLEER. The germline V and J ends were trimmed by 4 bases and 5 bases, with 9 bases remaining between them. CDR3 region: CASSRDLDQPQHF. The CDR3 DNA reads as TGCGCCAGCAGCCGGGACCTCGATCAGCCCCAGCATTTT.

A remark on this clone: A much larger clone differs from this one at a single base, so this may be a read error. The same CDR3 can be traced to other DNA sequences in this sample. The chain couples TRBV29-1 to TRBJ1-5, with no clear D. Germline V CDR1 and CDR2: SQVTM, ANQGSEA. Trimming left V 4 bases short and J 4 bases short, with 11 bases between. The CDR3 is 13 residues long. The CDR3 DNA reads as TGCAGCGTTGCCGGCGACTTAAATCAGCCCCAGCATTTT. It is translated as CSVAGDLNQPQHF.

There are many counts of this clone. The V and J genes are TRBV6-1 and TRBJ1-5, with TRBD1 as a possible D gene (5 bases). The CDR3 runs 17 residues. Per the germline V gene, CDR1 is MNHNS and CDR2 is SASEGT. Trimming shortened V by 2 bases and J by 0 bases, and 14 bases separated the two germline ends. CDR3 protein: CASSESAGGTSNQPQHF. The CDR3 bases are TGTGCCAGCAGTGAAAGCGCTGGGGGGACTAGCAATCAGCCCCAGCATTTT.

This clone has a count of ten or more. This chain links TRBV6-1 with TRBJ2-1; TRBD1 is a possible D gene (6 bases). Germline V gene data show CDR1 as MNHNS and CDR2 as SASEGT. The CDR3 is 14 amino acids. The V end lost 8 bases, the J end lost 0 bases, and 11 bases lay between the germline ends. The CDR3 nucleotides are TGTGCCAGCGGAAAGGACAGCTCCTACAATGAGCAGTTCTTC. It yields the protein CASGKDSSYNEQFF.

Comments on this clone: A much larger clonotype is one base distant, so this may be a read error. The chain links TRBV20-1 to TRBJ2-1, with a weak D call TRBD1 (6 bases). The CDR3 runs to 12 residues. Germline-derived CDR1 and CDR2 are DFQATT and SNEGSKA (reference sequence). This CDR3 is CSARVEGDERFF. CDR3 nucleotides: TGCAGTGCTAGAGTTGAGGGGGATGAGCGGTTCTTC.